The 18 T cell receptor beta chains reported below all come from one sample, sequenced in a study of human CD8 memory T cell subsets. UMI-labeled 5' RACE was used, and it produced the TCR beta libraries. TCRdb reanalysed the 5' RACE reads using MiXCR and keeps one entry per CDR3 protein. In the table there are thousands of distinct CDR3 sequences, about 3.9% of which are singletons. Sequencing was done on a sample of CD8+ T cells from PBMCs. The receptors shown here come from a human donor in good health.

This clonotype has a count of ten or more. This chain uses TRBV7-9 with TRBJ2-1; no reliable D call. The CDR3 totals 16 residues. Germline lookup yields CDR1 SEHNR and CDR2 FQNEAQ (reference sequence). The V end lost 1 base, the J end lost 0 bases, and 10 bases lay between the germline ends. The DNA for the CDR3 is TGTGCCAGCAGCTTAGGACTCCGGAGCTCCTACAATGAGCAGTTCTTC. This translates into CASSLGLRSSYNEQFF.

This clonotype appeared many times. The V gene is TRBV27, the J gene TRBJ2-1; D is uncertain. Germline-derived CDR1 and CDR2 are MNHEY and SMNVEV (reference sequence). Between the trimmed V and J ends, which lost 6 bases and 8 bases, there was a span of 14 bases. This CDR3 has 13 amino acids. CDR3 loop: CASRDGSRDEQFF. DNA for the CDR3: TGTGCCAGCAGGGATGGGTCCAGAGATGAGCAGTTCTTC.

This clonotype has more than one count but fewer than ten. The chain recombines TRBV18 with TRBJ2-5; 7 bases match TRBD1. V was clipped by 3 bases and J by 3 bases; unmatched bases: 4. The germline CDR1 and CDR2 sequences are KGHSH and LQKENI. The CDR3 covers 14 residues. CDR3 coding DNA: TGTGCCAGCTCACCTCCGGGACAGAAAGAGACCCAGTACTTC. Translating gives CASSPPGQKETQYF.

This clonotype has a handful of counts. The chain links TRBV4-1 to TRBJ2-4; unclear D gene. Germline V gene lookup returns CDR1 MGHRA and CDR2 YSYEKL. This CDR3 is built from 15 residues. V was cut by 1 base and J by 5 bases, with 12 bases left in between. Written as DNA, the CDR3 is TGCGCCAGCAGCCAAGGAATTACGGGCCAAAACATTCAGTACTTC. As protein: CASSQGITGQNIQYF.

Many counts were recorded for this clonotype. The rearrangement uses TRBV5-5 and TRBJ1-1; 8 bases match TRBD1. CDR3 size: 14 residues. The V gene end was trimmed by 4 bases and the J gene end by 7 bases; junction bases not matched to a gene: 9. Germline assignment: CDR1 SGHKS and CDR2 YYEKEE (reference sequence). The CDR3 DNA reads TGTGCCAGCAGCCCCGGACAGGGTTGGGGTGAAGCTTTCTTT. This sequence encodes CASSPGQGWGEAFF.

The chain combines TRBV19 with TRBJ2-1; no definite D call. The V end was cut by 1 base, the J end by 10 bases, with 8 bases between. Per the germline V gene, CDR1 is LNHDA and CDR2 is SQIVND (reference sequence). The CDR3 covers 12 residues. CDR3 protein: CASSIGVQEQFF. The DNA of the CDR3 is TGTGCCAGTAGTATAGGGGTTCAGGAGCAGTTCTTC.

The sample holds many counts of this clonotype. The chain has TRBV5-1 and TRBJ1-4; no clear D. The CDR3 covers 15 residues. Germline lookup yields CDR1 SGHRS and CDR2 YFSETQ. Trimming took off 0 bases at V and 2 bases at J, with 8 bases between the two ends. CDR3 DNA: TGCGCCAGCAGCTTGGCCGCGACGACTAATGAAAAACTGTTTTTT. It specifies CASSLAATTNEKLFF. Combining the CDR3 with reference TRBV5-1 and TRBJ1-4 gives the whole variable domain KAGVTQTPRYLIKTRGQQVTLSCSPISGHRSVSWYQQTPGQGLQFLFEYFSETQRNKGNFPGRFSGRQFSNSRSEMNVSTLELGDSALYLCASSLAATTNEKLFFGSGTQLSVL.

This clonotype has ten or more counts. The chain couples TRBV2 to TRBJ2-5; no firm D call. The V gene lost 4 bases and the J gene lost 5 bases, with 11 bases spanning the gap. CDR1 is SNHLY and CDR2 is FYNNEI in the germline V gene. The CDR3 runs 13 residues. Here the CDR3 reads CASSGQNEETQYF. Written as DNA, the CDR3 is TGTGCCAGCAGTGGTCAGAACGAGGAGACCCAGTACTTC.

To note about this clonotype: A much larger clone differs by one base, so this may be a read error. This chain connects TRBV19 to TRBJ1-5; the D gene is possibly TRBD1 (5 bases). Trimming removed 9 bases from V and 5 bases from J, with 17 bases in between. The germline V gene has CDR1 LNHDA and CDR2 SQIVND (reference sequence). CDR3 size: 14 residues. The CDR3 sequence is CASRHGGFYQPQHF. The CDR3 bases are TGTGCCAGCCGACATGGGGGATTTTATCAGCCCCAGCATTTT.

This clonotype was observed at least ten times. The V call is TRBV9, the J call TRBJ2-3; weak D call: TRBD1 (7 bases). CDR3 length equals 18 residues. Germline V lookup: CDR1 SGDLS, CDR2 YYNGEE. V dropped 4 bases and J dropped 0 bases, with 21 bases sitting between them. The CDR3 region has the DNA TGTGCCAGCAGCCCGCGGGACAGCCTTCTACCTAGCACAGATACGCAGTATTTT. Translating gives CASSPRDSLLPSTDTQYF.

At least ten counts were recorded for this clonotype. The V call is TRBV4-1, the J call TRBJ1-2, with a tentative D call TRBD1 (6 bases). The CDR3 consists of 16 residues. Per the germline V gene, CDR1 is MGHRA and CDR2 is YSYEKL. Trimming shortened V by 4 bases and J by 4 bases, and 19 bases separated the two germline ends. The CDR3 coding sequence is TGCGCCAGCAGCCCAAGGGTGGGCAGGGACACCTATGGCTACACCTTC. It is translated as CASSPRVGRDTYGYTF.

This clonotype was counted many times. CDR3 residues: CASSLVTGWDTEAFF. The CDR3 DNA is TGTGCCAGCAGTCTCGTGACAGGGTGGGACACTGAAGCTTTCTTT. The gene calls are TRBV12-3 or TRBV12-4 and TRBJ1-1, with 7 positions matching TRBD1. V lost 5 bases to trimming and J lost 3 bases; unmatched junction nucleotides: 9. CDR3 length equals 15 residues.

This clonotype appeared many times. The CDR3 is CASSIGTVNEQFF. CDR3 sequence (DNA): TGTGCCAGCAGCATTGGGACTGTCAATGAGCAGTTCTTC. The chain joins TRBV5-6 to TRBJ2-1; possible D gene TRBD2, 6 bases. Germline CDR1 and CDR2: SGHDT and YYEEEE. V dropped 4 bases and J dropped 6 bases, with 11 bases sitting between them. This CDR3 contains 13 residues. Full variable domain (remainder filled in from reference TRBV5-6 and TRBJ2-1): DAGVTQSPTHLIKTRGQQVTLRCSPKSGHDTVSWYQQALGQGPQFIFQYYEEEERQRGNFPDRFSGHQFPNYSSELNVNALLLGDSALYLCASSIGTVNEQFFGPGTRLTVL.

This clonotype was counted between two and nine times. The chain joins TRBV5-1 to TRBJ2-7, with 11 nucleotides matching TRBD1. V lost 3 bases and J lost 3; bases outside the gene matches: 5. Germline assignment: CDR1 SGHRS and CDR2 YFSETQ. The CDR3 spans 15 residues. The DNA of the CDR3 is TGCGCCAGCAGCTACGGGACAGGGGGAGGCTACGAGCAGTACTTC. Amino acids: CASSYGTGGGYEQYF. Using reference TRBV5-1 and TRBJ2-7 for the parts outside the CDR3, the full variable domain is KAGVTQTPRYLIKTRGQQVTLSCSPISGHRSVSWYQQTPGQGLQFLFEYFSETQRNKGNFPGRFSGRQFSNSRSEMNVSTLELGDSALYLCASSYGTGGGYEQYFGPGTRLTVT.

Many counts were recorded for this clonotype. V gene TRBV5-4 combines with J gene TRBJ1-5; D is unclear. This CDR3 contains 13 residues. Looked up from germline, CDR1 is SGHNT and CDR2 is YYREEE (reference sequence). V gave up 3 bases and J gave up 7 bases, with 11 bases separating them. CDR3 nucleotides: TGTGCCAGCAGCTCGGATATTGGACAGCCCCAGCATTTT. Protein product: CASSSDIGQPQHF.

This clonotype was picked up many times. The genes are TRBV6-4 and TRBJ2-1; 12 nucleotides align to TRBD2. The CDR3 totals 15 residues. The trim removed 3 bases at V and 7 bases at J, leaving 4 bases unmatched. Per the germline V gene, CDR1 is MRHNA and CDR2 is SNTAGT. CDR3 in DNA: TGTGCCAGCAGTGAACGGCTAGCGGGAGGGAATGAGCAGTTCTTC. Translation: CASSERLAGGNEQFF.

This clonotype showed up many times. V gene TRBV28 combines with J gene TRBJ2-5; 9 bases are shared with TRBD1. CDR3 length: 12 residues. After removal of 6 bases from V and 7 bases from J, the junction contained 3 bases not matched to a gene. Germline V lookup: CDR1 MDHEN, CDR2 SYDVKM. The CDR3 DNA follows: TGTGCCAGCAGCACACAGGGGGCGACCCAGTACTTC. This sequence encodes CASSTQGATQYF. Full variable domain (remainder filled in from reference TRBV28 and TRBJ2-5): DVKVTQSSRYLVKRTGEKVFLECVQDMDHENMFWYRQDPGLGLRLIYFSYDVKMKEKGDIPEGYSVSREKKERFSLILESASTNQTSMYLCASSTQGATQYFGPGTRLLVL.

This clonotype was detected many times. This chain connects TRBV7-8 to TRBJ1-2, with D hard to call. The CDR3 spans 14 residues. V lost 4 bases to trimming and J lost 3 bases, with 12 bases between them. Per germline, CDR1 SGHVS and CDR2 FQNEAQ. The CDR3 loop is CASSSPGGDYGYTF. Written as DNA, the CDR3 is TGTGCCAGCAGCTCCCCTGGAGGTGACTATGGCTACACCTTC.